Below are 27 T cell receptor beta chains sequenced from a single sample in a study of chemoradiotherapy in HPV16-positive cancers. Some clones are missing from TCRdb's copy, which holds only in-frame ones; the method was immunoSEQ multiplex PCR. Among about a thousand clones listed, 94% were seen once. The specimen comprised tumor tissue, sampled from a patient who underwent chemoradiotherapy. These receptors all come from a human donor with HPV-associated anogenital cancer.

The chain employs TRBV4-1 and TRBJ2-2; the match to TRBD2 covers 8 bases. Germline V gene lookup returns CDR1 MGHRA and CDR2 YSYEKL. Unmatched junction bases numbered 4, after V lost 4 bases and J lost 3 bases. The CDR3 covers 15 residues. The CDR3 here is CASSPRGGHTGELFF. In DNA form, the CDR3 reads TGCGCCAGCAGCCCTCGGGGGGGACACACCGGGGAGCTGTTTTTT.

The chain links TRBV19 to TRBJ1-1, with D hard to call. V was clipped by 5 bases and J by 1 base, with 14 bases between them. The germline V gene has CDR1 LNHDA and CDR2 SQIVND (reference sequence). The CDR3 consists of 15 residues. CDR3: CASSPYFDENTEAFF. The CDR3 bases are TGTGCCAGTAGTCCCTATTTCGACGAGAACACTGAAGCTTTCTTT. The full variable domain, with the rest looked up from reference TRBV19 and TRBJ1-1, is DGGITQSPKYLFRKEGQNVTLSCEQNLNHDAMYWYRQDPGQGLRLIYYSQIVNDFQKGDIAEGYSVSREKKESFPLTVTSAQKNPTAFYLCASSPYFDENTEAFFGQGTRLTVV.

This rearrangement joins TRBV5-1 to TRBJ1-5, with D hard to call. V lost 2 bases and J lost 2, with 11 bases in between. This CDR3 region has 15 residues. Per the germline V gene, CDR1 is SGHRS and CDR2 is YFSETQ. The CDR3 DNA is TGCGCCAGCAGCTTATCGCCCGGGGGCAATCAGCCCCAGCATTTT. Protein product: CASSLSPGGNQPQHF.

This chain uses TRBV6-1 with TRBJ2-6; tentative D call: TRBD1 (5 bases). CDR3 length equals 16 residues. Germline CDR1 reads MNHNS; CDR2 reads SASEGT. The V gene lost 4 bases and the J gene lost 6 bases, with 16 bases spanning the gap. CDR3: CASSGEEQGKANVLTF. In DNA, the CDR3 is TGTGCCAGCAGTGGAGAAGAGCAGGGAAAGGCCAACGTCCTGACTTTC.

The rearrangement joins TRBV27 to TRBJ2-3; D is unclear. Trimming pared 0 bases from V and 4 bases from J, leaving 8 bases between. The CDR3 loop spans 14 amino acids. In germline, CDR1 is MNHEY, CDR2 SMNVEV (reference sequence). The CDR3 sequence: CASSLSPGADTQYF. The CDR3 DNA reads as TGTGCCAGCAGTTTATCACCCGGAGCAGATACGCAGTATTTT.

The V call is TRBV30, the J call TRBJ2-5, with D possibly TRBD1 on 5 matching bases. The germline V gene has CDR1 GTSNPN and CDR2 SVGIG (reference sequence). The length of the CDR3 is 10 residues. V gave up 2 bases and J gave up 11 bases, with 9 bases separating them. The CDR3 sequence: CAWSKTAQYF. The DNA of the CDR3 is TGTGCCTGGAGTAAGACAGCACAGTACTTC.

This clone showed up just once. The chain is built from TRBV5-1 and TRBJ2-5; 7 positions agree with TRBD2. Germline V gene data show CDR1 as SGHRS and CDR2 as YFSETQ. V shed 0 bases, J shed 5 bases, and the junction held 4 bases outside the gene matches. This CDR3 is built from 14 residues. The CDR3 reads CASSLDTRGETQYF. The CDR3 DNA follows: TGCGCCAGCAGCTTGGATACGCGGGGGGAGACCCAGTACTTC. Using reference TRBV5-1 and TRBJ2-5 for the parts outside the CDR3, the full variable domain is KAGVTQTPRYLIKTRGQQVTLSCSPISGHRSVSWYQQTPGQGLQFLFEYFSETQRNKGNFPGRFSGRQFSNSRSEMNVSTLELGDSALYLCASSLDTRGETQYFGPGTRLLVL.

This clone was picked up a small number of times. V gene TRBV5-1 combines with J gene TRBJ1-4; D is possibly TRBD1 (5 bases). CDR3 length equals 15 residues. Per the germline V gene, CDR1 is SGHRS and CDR2 is YFSETQ. V lost 4 bases and J 6 bases, leaving 16 bases between the germline ends. The CDR3 DNA reads TGCGCCAGCAGCCGCGCCGGGGGGGACGATGAAAAACTGTTTTTT. Translating gives CASSRAGGDDEKLFF.

This chain joins TRBV19 and TRBJ1-1, with D tentatively TRBD1 (5 bases). Deletions cut 7 bases from V and 5 bases from J, with 11 bases between. CDR1 and CDR2 from the germline V gene are LNHDA and SQIVND (reference sequence). The CDR3 contains 12 residues. CDR3 amino acids: CASTPGRTEAFF. In DNA form, the CDR3 reads TGTGCCAGTACCCCAGGGAGGACTGAAGCTTTCTTT.

The chain combines TRBV28 with TRBJ1-5, with D unclear. The CDR3 length is 14 residues. V lost 4 bases, J lost 4 bases, and 11 bases lay in between. In germline, CDR1 is MDHEN, CDR2 SYDVKM. This chain's CDR3 is CASSYLARNQPQHF. In DNA, the CDR3 is TGTGCCAGCAGTTACCTAGCCAGGAATCAGCCCCAGCATTTT. Drawing the rest from reference TRBV28 and TRBJ1-5, the complete variable domain is DVKVTQSSRYLVKRTGEKVFLECVQDMDHENMFWYRQDPGLGLRLIYFSYDVKMKEKGDIPEGYSVSREKKERFSLILESASTNQTSMYLCASSYLARNQPQHFGDGTRLSIL.

The V gene is TRBV5-1, the J gene TRBJ1-4; maybe TRBD1 (6 bases). CDR1 SGHRS and CDR2 YFSETQ come from the germline V gene. V lost 5 bases to trimming and J lost 5 bases, with 13 bases between them. This CDR3 has 14 residues. CDR3 coding DNA: TGCGCCAGCAGGAGACAGGAGATAAATGAAAAACTGTTTTTT. This encodes CASRRQEINEKLFF.

As for this clone: The junction departs from the called germline gene at one end, perhaps through a read error. The V call is TRBV4-1, the J call TRBJ2-5; 13 nucleotides line up with TRBD2. The CDR3 runs 17 residues. Germline lookup yields CDR1 MGHRA and CDR2 YSYEKL. The CDR3 coding sequence is TGCGCCGGCAGCCAAGCAAGGGGACTAGCGGGGTCAGAGACCCAGTACTTC. This translates into CAGSQARGLAGSETQYF.

The chain uses TRBV6-1 and TRBJ2-7; TRBD1 is a possible D gene (6 bases). The CDR3 is made up of 14 amino acids. Germline values: CDR1 MNHNS, CDR2 SASEGT. The V end lost 6 bases, the J end lost 0 bases, and 12 bases lay between the germline ends. The CDR3 here is CASRADRVSYEQYF. CDR3 bases: TGTGCCAGCAGGGCGGACAGAGTCTCCTACGAGCAGTACTTC.

The chain joins TRBV19 to TRBJ1-2, with D tentatively TRBD1 (5 bases). V gave up 7 bases and J gave up 4 bases, with 16 bases separating them. Germline loops: CDR1 LNHDA, CDR2 SQIVND (reference sequence). This CDR3 has 14 amino acids. The CDR3 region is CASTTGRMIYGYTF. CDR3 DNA: TGTGCCAGTACTACGGGACGAATGATCTATGGCTACACCTTC.

A single count supports this clone. The chain's CDR3 is CASSQPGTANYGYTF. Here the CDR3 DNA reads TGCGCCAGCAGCCAACCCGGGACAGCTAACTATGGCTACACCTTC. The rearrangement joins TRBV4-1 to TRBJ1-2; 7 bases match TRBD1. The CDR3 length is 15 residues. With 2 bases clipped from V and 0 bases from J, the junction kept 3 bases outside the gene matches. Germline CDR1 is MGHRA and CDR2 is YSYEKL.

The rearrangement uses TRBV7-9 and TRBJ2-1; possibly TRBD1 or TRBD2 for D (5 bases each). Between the trimmed V and J ends, which lost 5 bases and 7 bases, there was a span of 18 bases. Germline CDR1 and CDR2: SEHNR and FQNEAQ (reference sequence). CDR3 length: 15 amino acids. CDR3 sequence reads: CASSPEGGRGNEQFF. CDR3 nucleotide sequence: TGTGCCAGCAGCCCTGAGGGTGGAAGGGGTAATGAGCAGTTCTTC.

In DNA, the CDR3 is TGTGCCAGCAGGGGCAGGCTTGGGGTGGAGTGGCCCCAGCATTTT. Protein sequence: CASRGRLGVEWPQHF. The V and J genes are TRBV6-5 and TRBJ1-5, with unresolved D. The CDR3 has 15 residues. Trimming left V 6 bases short and J 9 bases short, with 21 bases between. Germline CDR1 and CDR2: MNHEY and SVGAGI.

The chain carries TRBV21-1 and TRBJ1-6; the tabulated D call, TRBD1, remains unverified against the DNA. TRBV21-1 represents a pseudogene. The CDR3 is made up of 15 amino acids. In DNA form, the CDR3 reads TGTGCCAGCAGCAAAAAACAGGGATATAATTCACCCCTCCACTTT. It yields the protein CASSKKQGYNSPLHF.

The chain uses TRBV4-1 and TRBJ2-7, with no clear D. The CDR3 has 12 residues. CDR1 MGHRA and CDR2 YSYEKL come from the germline V gene. The germline V and J ends were trimmed by 2 bases and 6 bases, with 8 bases remaining between them. The CDR3 region has the DNA TGCGCCAGCAGCCAAAAGGTCGGCGAGCAGTACTTC. Translated: CASSQKVGEQYF.

The gene calls are TRBV28 and TRBJ2-7; 8 bases line up with TRBD1. Germline trimming cut 6 bases from V and 2 bases from J; bases unmatched to any gene: 6. The CDR3 has 14 residues. Looked up from germline, CDR1 is MDHEN and CDR2 is SYDVKM. Written as DNA, the CDR3 is TGTGCCAGCAGGAACAGGGGGGCGGCCTACGAGCAGTACTTC. Amino acids: CASRNRGAAYEQYF. Complete variable domain (other parts from reference TRBV28 and TRBJ2-7): DVKVTQSSRYLVKRTGEKVFLECVQDMDHENMFWYRQDPGLGLRLIYFSYDVKMKEKGDIPEGYSVSREKKERFSLILESASTNQTSMYLCASRNRGAAYEQYFGPGTRLTVT.

The chain is built from TRBV15 and TRBJ1-5; no firm D call. With 3 bases removed from V and 0 bases from J, the gap between germline ends came to 12 bases. The germline gives CDR1 LNHNV, CDR2 YYDKDF (reference sequence). CDR3 length equals 16 residues. CDR3 protein: CATSSNGLLSNQPQHF. CDR3 DNA sequence: TGTGCCACCAGCAGCAACGGCTTACTTAGCAATCAGCCCCAGCATTTT.

This chain uses TRBV7-3 with TRBJ1-1, with 7 bases aligning to TRBD1. V dropped 5 bases and J dropped 3; count of bases not matched to a gene: 3. Germline-derived CDR1 and CDR2 are SGHTA and FQGTGA. The CDR3 is 13 amino acids. The CDR3 loop is CASSADRYTEAFF. CDR3 nucleotides: TGTGCCAGCAGCGCGGACAGGTACACTGAAGCTTTCTTT. Combining the CDR3 with reference TRBV7-3 and TRBJ1-1 gives the whole variable domain GAGVSQTPSNKVTEKGKYVELRCDPISGHTALYWYRQSLGQGPEFLIYFQGTGAADDSGLPNDRFFAVRPEGSVSTLKIQRTERGDSAVYLCASSADRYTEAFFGQGTRLTVV.

The V and J genes are TRBV7-2 and TRBJ1-6; possibly TRBD1 for D (5 bases). Trimming left V 1 base short and J 7 bases short, with 17 bases between. This CDR3 spans 17 amino acids. Germline CDR1 is SGHTA and CDR2 is FQGNSA. The CDR3 nucleotides are TGTGCCAGCAGCTTAGAGCATTTGGGACGGCAAAATTCACCCCTCCACTTT. Translating it yields CASSLEHLGRQNSPLHF.

The genes are TRBV7-2 and TRBJ2-3; D perhaps matches TRBD1 (6 bases). V was cut by 2 bases and J by 0 bases, with 12 bases left in between. The germline gives CDR1 SGHTA, CDR2 FQGNSA. This CDR3 spans 16 amino acids. The CDR3 here is CASSLSTGPSTDTQYF. The CDR3, as DNA: TGTGCCAGCAGCTTATCAACAGGGCCTAGCACAGATACGCAGTATTTT.

The chain uses TRBV4-1 and TRBJ1-1; 8 bases fit TRBD1. Losses at the gene ends were 2 bases for V and 4 bases for J; bases not matched to a gene: 6. Per germline, CDR1 MGHRA and CDR2 YSYEKL. CDR3 length equals 15 residues. Here the CDR3 reads CASSQFRTGGTEAFF. Written as DNA, the CDR3 is TGCGCCAGCAGCCAATTCAGAACAGGGGGCACTGAAGCTTTCTTT.

The genes are TRBV2 and TRBJ2-2, with TRBD2 as a possible D gene (7 bases). Trimming shortened V by 4 bases and J by 5 bases, and 11 bases separated the two germline ends. The CDR3 sequence is 14 residues long. Germline V gives CDR1 SNHLY, CDR2 FYNNEI. CDR3 region: CASSVKGGTGELFF. In nucleotides, the CDR3 is TGTGCCAGCAGTGTTAAGGGGGGGACCGGGGAGCTGTTTTTT. Complete variable domain (other parts from reference TRBV2 and TRBJ2-2): EPEVTQTPSHQVTQMGQEVILRCVPISNHLYFYWYRQILGQKVEFLVSFYNNEISEKSEIFDDQFSVERPDGSNFTLKIRSTKLEDSAMYFCASSVKGGTGELFFGEGSRLTVL.

The gene calls are TRBV6-5 and TRBJ2-7; tentative D call: TRBD1 (6 bases). The CDR3 covers 15 residues. Germline V gene lookup returns CDR1 MNHEY and CDR2 SVGAGI. V was cut by 7 bases and J by 3 bases, with 19 bases left in between. CDR3 DNA: TGTGCCAGCACCCCAAATTGGGGGCAGAACTACGAGCAGTACTTC. Amino acid sequence: CASTPNWGQNYEQYF.